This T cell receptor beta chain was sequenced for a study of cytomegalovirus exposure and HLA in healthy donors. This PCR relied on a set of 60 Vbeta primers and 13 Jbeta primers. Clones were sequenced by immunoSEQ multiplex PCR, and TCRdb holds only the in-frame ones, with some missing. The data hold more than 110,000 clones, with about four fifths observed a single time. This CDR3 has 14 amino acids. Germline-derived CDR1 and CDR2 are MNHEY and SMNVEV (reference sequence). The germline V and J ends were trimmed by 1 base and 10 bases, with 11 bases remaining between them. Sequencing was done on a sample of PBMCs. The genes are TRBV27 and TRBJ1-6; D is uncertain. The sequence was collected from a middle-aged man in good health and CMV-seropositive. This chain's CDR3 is CASSLLEGSSPLHF. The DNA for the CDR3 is TGTGCCAGCAGTTTATTGGAGGGATCCTCACCCCTCCACTTT.